The 15 T cell receptor beta chains below come from one sample, sequenced in a study of graft-versus-host responses after intestinal transplantation. The antigens these receptors bind are not known. Clones were sequenced by immunoSEQ multiplex PCR, and TCRdb holds only the in-frame ones, with some missing. The data hold 85,000 to 90,000 clones, with around 83% observed a single time. Sequences were derived from unstimulated CD8+ T cells sorted from spleen or lymph node cells, sampled before intestinal transplant. The source is a human donor who received an intestinal transplant.

Only a few counts were recorded for this clone. Within the sample, other DNA sequences also encode this same CDR3. This chain links TRBV5-6 with TRBJ2-7; D is ambiguous. The CDR3 consists of 12 residues. Germline V lookup: CDR1 SGHDT, CDR2 YYEEEE. Trimming shortened V by 2 bases and J by 2 bases, and 5 bases separated the two germline ends. CDR3 DNA: TGTGCCAGCAGCTTAGGGACCTACGAGCAGTACTTC. It specifies CASSLGTYEQYF.

The chain has TRBV6-5 and TRBJ1-2, with TRBD1 matching 7 bases. There are 14 residues in the CDR3. Germline V gives CDR1 MNHEY, CDR2 SVGAGI. V gave up 2 bases and J gave up 4 bases; unmatched junction bases: 4. The CDR3, as DNA: TGTGCCAGCAGTTACGGGGGACAGCTCTATGGCTACACCTTC. Translating it yields CASSYGGQLYGYTF.

The chain couples TRBV11-2 to TRBJ2-4, with 8 bases that match TRBD2. The junction had 14 bases not matched to a gene; V was cut back by 5 bases and J by 5 bases. The CDR3 consists of 17 residues. Germline V gene sequence: CDR1 SGHAT, CDR2 FQNNGV. The DNA for the CDR3 is TGTGCCAGCAGCGTAAGCCCAGCGGGAGCTTGGGAAAACATTCAGTACTTC. Protein sequence: CASSVSPAGAWENIQYF.

The gene calls are TRBV30 and TRBJ2-3; the match to TRBD2 covers 11 bases. V shed 5 bases and J 5 bases; nucleotides not matched to a gene: 6. CDR1 is GTSNPN, CDR2 SVGIG, per germline (reference sequence). The CDR3 sequence is 14 residues long. CDR3 DNA: TGTGCCTGGGAAATAGCGGGAGGGGGAGATACGCAGTATTTT. This codes for CAWEIAGGGDTQYF.

This clone has only one observation. One junction end disagrees with the germline gene, perhaps due to a read error. V and J are TRBV7-9 and TRBJ2-5; D is possibly TRBD1 or TRBD2 (5 bases each). CDR3 size: 13 residues. Germline V gives CDR1 SEHNR, CDR2 FQNEAQ (reference sequence). In nucleotides, the CDR3 is TGTGCCAGCAGCCTAGCAGGGAAGGAGACCCAGTACTTC. It encodes CASSLAGKETQYF. The variable domain in full, completed from reference TRBV7-9 and TRBJ2-5, reads DTGVSQNPRHKITKRGQNVTFRCDPISEHNRLYWYRQTLGQGPEFLTYFQNEAQLEKSRLLSDRFSAERPKGSFSTLEIQRTEQGDSAMYLCASSLAGKETQYFGPGTRLLVL.

This rearrangement joins TRBV7-6 to TRBJ2-1; TRBD2 is a possible D gene (6 bases). V was clipped by 1 base and J by 6 bases, with 16 bases between them. This CDR3 is 16 amino acids long. Per germline, CDR1 SGHVS and CDR2 FNYEAQ. CDR3 in DNA: TGTGCCAGCAGCTTAGACTTAGGAGGGCTTTTCAATGAGCAGTTCTTC. Protein sequence: CASSLDLGGLFNEQFF.

V gene TRBV28 combines with J gene TRBJ2-1, with 9 bases matching TRBD1. V shed 5 bases and J 4 bases; nucleotides not matched to a gene: 6. The CDR3 consists of 15 residues. Germline CDR1 reads MDHEN; CDR2 reads SYDVKM. CDR3 nucleotides: TGTGCCAGCAGTGGGTGGGGACAGGGTTACAATGAGCAGTTCTTC. Amino acids: CASSGWGQGYNEQFF.

Comments on this clone: The junction departs from germline at one end; a sequencing error may be responsible. V usage is TRBV7-7 and J usage is TRBJ2-7; 13 nucleotides match TRBD2. Germline CDR1 is SSHAT and CDR2 is FNYEAQ (reference sequence). The CDR3 covers 15 residues. The chain's CDR3 is CASSSGLAGTGEQYF. CDR3 bases: TGTGCTAGCAGCTCGGGACTAGCGGGAACAGGCGAGCAGTACTTC.

The chain combines TRBV10-3 with TRBJ2-1; TRBD1 is a possible D gene (6 bases). Germline lookup yields CDR1 ENHRY and CDR2 SYGVKD. The CDR3 loop spans 15 amino acids. Trimming stripped 0 bases from V and 2 bases from J, with 8 bases between. CDR3 sequence: CAISESDSAYNEQFF. CDR3 sequence (DNA): TGTGCCATCAGTGAGTCGGACAGTGCCTACAATGAGCAGTTCTTC.

The chain has TRBV2 and TRBJ1-5; D ambiguous. The V gene lost 1 base and the J gene lost 3 bases, with 4 bases spanning the gap. Germline V CDR1 and CDR2: SNHLY, FYNNEI. This CDR3 contains 13 residues. The CDR3 bases are TGTGCCAGCAGTGAAGGGTTCAATCAGCCCCAGCATTTT. Translating it yields CASSEGFNQPQHF.

The rearrangement uses TRBV19 and TRBJ2-1; 9 nucleotides line up with TRBD1. With V trimmed by 1 base and J by 6 bases, 4 bases remained unmatched. CDR3 length: 15 residues. Germline values: CDR1 LNHDA, CDR2 SQIVND (reference sequence). The DNA of the CDR3 is TGTGCCAGTAGTATAGGGGACAGGGCCGGCAATGAGCAGTTCTTC. Encoded protein: CASSIGDRAGNEQFF.

V usage is TRBV6-6 and J usage is TRBJ2-7; no clear D. The V end lost 4 bases, the J end lost 3 bases, and 16 bases lay between the germline ends. The germline CDR1 and CDR2 sequences are MNHNY and SVGAGI (reference sequence). This CDR3 comprises 15 residues. The CDR3 nucleotides read TGTGCCAGCAGTTTTGACGGCATGCCATTCTACGAGCAGTACTTC. It translates to CASSFDGMPFYEQYF.

The J gene is TRBJ1-5, the V gene TRBV6-4; D call uncertain. Germline V CDR1 and CDR2: MRHNA, SNTAGT. The CDR3 loop spans 13 amino acids. The germline V and J ends were trimmed by 0 bases and 7 bases, with 7 bases remaining between them. The CDR3 loop reads CASSDSGGQPQHF. CDR3 DNA: TGTGCCAGCAGTGACTCGGGAGGGCAGCCCCAGCATTTT.

The rearrangement uses TRBV5-1 and TRBJ2-7; D perhaps matches TRBD1 (6 bases). The CDR3 consists of 14 residues. Germline CDR1 is SGHRS and CDR2 is YFSETQ. V lost 2 bases and J lost 2, with 11 bases in between. The CDR3 sequence is CASSFPDRAYEQYF. The CDR3 coding sequence is TGCGCCAGCAGCTTTCCGGACAGAGCCTACGAGCAGTACTTC. The full variable domain, in which reference TRBV5-1 and TRBJ2-7 provide the parts outside the CDR3, is KAGVTQTPRYLIKTRGQQVTLSCSPISGHRSVSWYQQTPGQGLQFLFEYFSETQRNKGNFPGRFSGRQFSNSRSEMNVSTLELGDSALYLCASSFPDRAYEQYFGPGTRLTVT.

The gene calls are TRBV6-6 and TRBJ2-7; 7 bases agree with TRBD2. Looked up from germline, CDR1 is MNHNY and CDR2 is SVGAGI (reference sequence). J lost 2 bases, V lost 8 bases, and 3 bases had no gene match. The CDR3 sequence is 12 residues long. The CDR3 loop is CASGRDPYEQYF. Written as DNA, the CDR3 is TGTGCCAGCGGGAGGGACCCCTACGAGCAGTACTTC.